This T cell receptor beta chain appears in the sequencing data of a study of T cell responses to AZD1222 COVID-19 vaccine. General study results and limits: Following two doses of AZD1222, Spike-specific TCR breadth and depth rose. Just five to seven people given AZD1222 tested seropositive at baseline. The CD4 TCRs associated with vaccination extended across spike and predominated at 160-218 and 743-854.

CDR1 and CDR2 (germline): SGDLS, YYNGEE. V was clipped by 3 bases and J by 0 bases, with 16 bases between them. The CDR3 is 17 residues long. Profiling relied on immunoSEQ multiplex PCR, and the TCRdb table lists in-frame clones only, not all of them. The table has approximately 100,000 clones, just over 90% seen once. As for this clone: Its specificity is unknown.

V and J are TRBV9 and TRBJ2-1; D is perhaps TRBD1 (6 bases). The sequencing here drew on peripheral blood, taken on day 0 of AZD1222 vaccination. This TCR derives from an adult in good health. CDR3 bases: TGTGCCAGCAGCGGATTAGAGACAGGCAGCTCCTACAATGAGCAGTTCTTC. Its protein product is CASSGLETGSSYNEQFF.